The entry below gives a single TCR beta chain sequence along with its context. Its antigen is not known. Trimming took 4 bases from V and 8 from J, leaving 21 bases between them. The CDR3 consists of 16 residues. The germline CDR1 and CDR2 sequences are LNHNV and YYDKDF (reference sequence). This sample is drawn from a study of post-analysis software for immune sequencing data. Study-level information: Disease courses included relapsing-remitting, secondary progressive and progressive-relapsing multiple sclerosis.

TCR beta cDNA libraries included unique molecular identifiers. TCRdb called the PCR reads again in MiXCR, with one record for every CDR3 protein. Counted here are 800,000 to 950,000 distinct CDR3 sequences, about 57% occurring once; the ten biggest clones make up approximately 4.5%. General study points: Four or five TRBV segments were more frequent in patients than controls; TRBV5-6, TRBV5-1 and TRBV20-1 belonged to this group.

The chain recombines TRBV15 with TRBJ2-1, with D tentatively TRBD2 (6 bases). Sequencing was performed on blood. This clonotype was sampled from a girl between 5 and 17 years old with multiple sclerosis. CDR3 in DNA: TGTGCCACCAGCACACAGCGGGCGGCGTCTCGGTATGAGCAGTTCTTC. Its translation: CATSTQRAASRYEQFF.